This T cell receptor (beta chain) comes out of a study of OX40 agonist ivuxolimab in advanced cancers. Regarding the complete study: Ivuxolimab was a fully human IgG2 agonistic monoclonal antibody targeting the costimulatory receptor OX40 (CD134). Intravenous ivuxolimab was administered to patients every 2 weeks at six dose levels: 0.01, 0.1, 0.3, 1.5, 3 and 10 mg/kg. Of the approximately 50 dose-escalation patients, hepatocellular carcinoma was present in roughly 19, melanoma in about 15, renal cell carcinoma in 9 and head and neck cancer in 9. In the dose-escalation cohort, nearly 85% of patients were male, and the mean age was roughly 56 years with a range of about 20 to 79. Patients were allowed to have had prior anti-PD-1, anti-PD-L1 or anti-CTLA-4 therapy, and around 43% of the dose-escalation patients had been treated with checkpoint inhibitors. Partial responses were achieved by three dose-escalation patients, of whom one had hepatocellular carcinoma and two had cutaneous melanoma. Peripheral TCRbeta sequencing aimed to test whether ivuxolimab altered TCR sequence diversity and caused clonal T-cell expansion. The monotherapy dose-escalation portion (N ≈ 50 patients) of the phase I ivuxolimab trial is reported in the paper. The study at large found these results: At doses of 0.1 to 3.0 mg/kg, clonal expansion of both CD4+ and CD8+ blood T cells was observed from baseline to week 6. In partial responders in the 0.1-3.0 mg/kg groups, normalized peripheral clonal expansion was found to be among the lowest, especially among CD8+ T cells. Which antigens the clonally expanded peripheral T cells were specific for was not determined. After ivuxolimab, expanded clones were on average more numerous among CD8+ T cells than among CD4+ T cells. Low levels of normalized T-cell clonal expansion were also seen in some patients who did not respond.

From cysteine to phenylalanine, the CDR3 is 13 amino acids long. The read is trimmed to its CDR3 DNA, 39 bases read in frame from base 1. The germline V and J ends show losses of 6 bases and 9 bases respectively, and no gene match explains 8 bases of the junction. As encoded in the germline V gene, CDR1 is SGHDN while CDR2 is FVKESK. To sequence the TCRbeta CDR3 region, genomic DNA was isolated from the sorted cells. TCRbeta CDR3 regions were sequenced using the immunoSEQ Assay. TCRdb mirrors the immuneACCESS table, restricted to in-frame sequences. Some clones are absent from its copies; in checked studies, under half trace to an unresolved V gene, and the reason for the others is unknown. This sample is represented by 55,000 to 70,000 clones; over 70% of them were singletons. Around 1.3% of the sample lies in the top ten. The trial excluded patients who had a history of autoimmune disease or who were on systemic immunosuppression. In every dose cohort, peripheral blood was drawn for TCR sequencing at baseline, cycle 4 day 1, and cycle 7 day 1. Samples were obtained from an open-label, multicenter, first-in-human phase I dose-escalation trial of ivuxolimab. Adults with locally advanced or metastatic head and neck squamous cell, hepatocellular, melanoma or renal cell carcinoma were enrolled in the trial. Before TCR sequencing, CD4+ and CD8+ T cells were separately sorted from peripheral blood.

A word on this clone: The clone's antigen remains unknown. Within one base of it there is no much larger clone, and no base qualities were kept.

The rearranged chain carries TRBV14 and TRBJ2-7; TRBD1 fits 10 bases in the junction. This clonotype was sampled from an adult with an advanced solid tumor such as melanoma, head and neck, liver or kidney cancer. Here the sequenced sample was CD4+ or CD8+ T cells sorted from blood, taken in a trial of the OX40 agonist ivuxolimab. For the CDR3, the sequence is CASSRGTGERQYF. The DNA reads as follows: TGTGCCAGCAGTCGAGGGACAGGGGAACGGCAGTACTTC. Extended through the reference TRBV14 and TRBJ2-7 proteins, this CDR3 yields the full variable domain: EAGVTQFPSHSVIEKGQTVTLRCDPISGHDNLYWYRRVMGKEIKFLLHFVKESKQDESGMPNNRFLAERTGGTYSTLKVQPAELEDSGVYFCASSRGTGERQYFGPGTRLTVT.